The T cell receptor (beta chain) under discussion was sequenced for a study of cytomegalovirus exposure and HLA in healthy donors. Broader study findings: In a later analysis, TCR association rates varied by HLA locus: DRB1 most, HLA-C fewest. The only immune exposure information that was available was CMV serostatus. In vitro data verified three CMV-associated chains as specific for CMV antigens.

Donors were nominally healthy when sampled, though unrecorded immune exposures were likely. The CDR3 contains 13 residues. V trimming: 2 bases; J trimming: 2 bases; junction bases outside the gene matches: 0. In germline, CDR1 is MNHNS, CDR2 SASEGT. With 60 Vbeta and 13 Jbeta primers, the PCR was carried out. Sequencing was performed with immunoSEQ multiplex PCR; in TCRdb, only in-frame clones are kept and a portion is missing. The sample lists more than 140,000 clones, roughly 79% occurring once. Concerning this clone: As yet, its antigen is unknown.

V and J are TRBV6-1 and TRBJ2-7; TRBD1 matches 7 bases. This sequence originates from a woman in her 40s in good health and CMV-seronegative. The sample comprised PBMCs. CDR3 residues: CASSERGPYEQYF. The CDR3 DNA follows: TGTGCCAGCAGTGAAAGGGGGCCCTACGAGCAGTACTTC.